Below, one T cell receptor beta chain is given with its context. Its antigen is still unknown. Measured with immunoSEQ multiplex PCR; TCRdb has only the in-frame clones, and not every one. The repertoire holds about 67,000 clones, roughly four fifths seen once, with about 6.1% in the top ten. This record belongs to a study of T cell responses to AZD1222 COVID-19 vaccine. Study-wide points: Donors skewed white British and female; clonal diversity was possibly underestimated.

The study pooled second doses at about 4 or about 12 weeks. The V and J ends lost 6 bases and 2 bases respectively, with 11 bases between them. CDR3 length: 13 amino acids. Germline values: CDR1 SGHTA, CDR2 FQGNSA. The sample here was peripheral blood, taken 28 days after the second AZD1222 dose. The rearrangement joins TRBV7-2 to TRBJ2-7; no definite D call. The TCR was taken from an adult who received the AZD1222 COVID-19 vaccine. The CDR3 sequence: CASSTGPAYEQYF. CDR3 sequence (DNA): TGTGCCAGCAGTACCGGGCCAGCCTACGAGCAGTACTTC.